Listed here are 2 T cell receptor beta chains from one sample, sequenced in a study of OX40 agonist ivuxolimab in advanced cancers. The protocol was immunoSEQ multiplex PCR, while the TCRdb copy is restricted to in-frame clones and leaves out a portion. The data hold 150,000 to 170,000 clones, with 94% observed a single time. The starting material was CD4+ or CD8+ T cells sorted from blood, obtained in a trial of the OX40 agonist ivuxolimab. These receptors were collected from an adult with an advanced solid tumor such as melanoma, head and neck, liver or kidney cancer.

This chain joins TRBV7-2 and TRBJ1-3; D is uncertain. CDR1 SGHTA and CDR2 FQGNSA come from the germline V gene. CDR3 length: 16 amino acids. V was cut by 5 bases and J by 2 bases, with 16 bases left in between. This CDR3 is CASSRTPQIAGNTIYF. CDR3 DNA: TGTGCCAGCAGCCGAACCCCCCAAATCGCTGGAAACACCATATATTTT.

The chain uses TRBV7-3 and TRBJ1-1; maybe TRBD1 (6 bases). The CDR3 has 14 residues. Trimming took 5 bases from V and 1 from J, leaving 11 bases between them. From germline, CDR1 is SGHTA and CDR2 FQGTGA. The CDR3, as DNA: TGTGCCAGCAGCCCAGGACAGAGGAACACTGAAGCTTTCTTT. Its translation is CASSPGQRNTEAFF.